These 26 T cell receptor beta chains share one sample of origin, sequenced in a study of blood T cell repertoires in COVID-19. Sequenced by immunoSEQ multiplex PCR; TCRdb stores in-frame clones only, minus some. Counted here are around 270,000 clones, approximately 92% occurring once; the ten biggest clones make up approximately 2.6%. Sequencing was performed on peripheral blood. Receptors originate from a person under 30 with COVID-19, enrolled during active disease.

The chain employs TRBV4-3 and TRBJ1-1, with a tentative D call TRBD1 (6 bases). The V gene's germline CDR1 is LGHNA and CDR2 YSLEER. The CDR3 is made up of 16 amino acids. Trimming removed 2 bases from V and 3 bases from J, with 16 bases in between. The chain's CDR3 is CASSQRLQGWDTEAFF. CDR3 nucleotides: TGCGCCAGCAGCCAACGCCTACAGGGCTGGGACACTGAAGCTTTCTTT.

The rearrangement joins TRBV30 to TRBJ2-1; the match to TRBD2 covers 7 bases. Trimming cost V 4 bases and J 2 bases; bases outside gene matches: 5. The CDR3 runs to 14 residues. Germline CDR1 GTSNPN, CDR2 SVGIG (reference sequence). The chain's CDR3 is CAWNFGGAYNEQFF. The CDR3, as DNA: TGTGCCTGGAACTTTGGGGGGGCCTACAATGAGCAGTTCTTC.

Comments on this clone: This same CDR3 is encoded by further DNA sequences in the sample. The genes are TRBV11-2 and TRBJ2-2, with TRBD1 matching over 8 bases. Germline V gives CDR1 SGHAT, CDR2 FQNNGV. There are 15 residues in the CDR3. The V and J ends lost 5 bases and 2 bases, in that order; junction bases with no gene match: 4. CDR3 nucleotides: TGTGCCAGCAGCAAAGGACAGGGAAACACCGGGGAGCTGTTTTTT. As protein: CASSKGQGNTGELFF.

V and J are TRBV10-2 and TRBJ2-6; 8 bases map to TRBD1. This CDR3 has 17 amino acids. V gave up 6 bases and J gave up 1 base; unmatched junction bases: 8. Germline values: CDR1 WSHSY, CDR2 SAAADI. In DNA form, the CDR3 reads TGCGCCAGCAGACCCAGGGGGCAGGGGTCTGGGGCCAACGTCCTGACTTTC. This sequence encodes CASRPRGQGSGANVLTF.

This clone was recorded only once. V gene TRBV12-5 combines with J gene TRBJ1-6; 9 bases are a match to TRBD1. The ends lost 6 bases at V and 7 bases at J; junction bases unmatched: 7. The CDR3 spans 15 residues. The V gene's germline CDR1 is LGHNT and CDR2 FRNRAP. The CDR3: CASGNGQGTNSPLHF. The CDR3 nucleotides are TGTGCTAGTGGCAACGGACAGGGGACGAATTCACCCCTCCACTTT.

The chain combines TRBV5-5 with TRBJ2-7; perhaps TRBD1 as D (6 bases). The CDR3 has 14 residues. Germline CDR1 is SGHKS and CDR2 is YYEKEE (reference sequence). V shed 4 bases and J shed 1 base, with 12 bases lying between them. The CDR3 DNA reads TGTGCCAGCAGCCCGGAGACAGGTTCCTACGAGCAGTACTTC. This codes for CASSPETGSYEQYF.

The CDR3 protein is CASSYEGPYNEQFF. Written as DNA, the CDR3 is TGTGCCAGCAGTTACGAGGGCCCCTACAATGAGCAGTTCTTC. This chain uses TRBV6-6 with TRBJ2-1; a possible D gene is TRBD2 (5 bases). The germline V gene has CDR1 MNHNY and CDR2 SVGAGI (reference sequence). This CDR3 is 14 amino acids long. V lost 2 bases, J lost 2 bases, and 7 bases lay in between.

The rearrangement links TRBV11-3 to TRBJ2-3; D not certain. V dropped 0 bases and J dropped 1 base, with 5 bases sitting between them. CDR3 length equals 14 residues. From germline, CDR1 is SGHNT and CDR2 YENEEA. CDR3 protein: CASSLDQGTDTQYF. The CDR3 DNA reads TGTGCCAGCAGCTTAGATCAGGGCACAGATACGCAGTATTTT. Filled out from reference TRBV11-3 and TRBJ2-3, the complete variable domain reads EAGVVQSPRYKIIEKKQPVAFWCNPISGHNTLYWYLQNLGQGPELLIRYENEEAVDDSQLPKDRFSAERLKGVDSTLKIQPAELGDSAVYLCASSLDQGTDTQYFGPGTRLTVL.

This CDR3 is CASSAGTGSLYEQYF. DNA of the CDR3: TGTGCCAGTAGTGCCGGGACAGGGAGCCTCTACGAGCAGTACTTC. The rearrangement uses TRBV19 and TRBJ2-7, with 9 nucleotides matching TRBD1. The junction had 8 bases not matched to a gene; V was cut back by 5 bases and J by 3 bases. The CDR3 is 15 amino acids. Germline V gives CDR1 LNHDA, CDR2 SQIVND (reference sequence).

The rearrangement links TRBV14 to TRBJ2-2; TRBD2 matches at 7 bases. CDR1 and CDR2 (germline): SGHDN, FVKESK. The CDR3 runs 14 residues. V was pared by 5 bases and J by 7 bases, with 7 bases of the junction left unmatched. CDR3 coding DNA: TGTGCCAGCAGCTTAAAGCGGGGAATCGGGGAGCTGTTTTTT. Translating it yields CASSLKRGIGELFF.

The chain couples TRBV14 to TRBJ2-1; D remains unclear. Trimming cost V 5 bases and J 4 bases, with 6 bases left between them. Looked up from germline, CDR1 is SGHDN and CDR2 is FVKESK. The CDR3 extends over 12 amino acids. This CDR3 is CASSRSYNEQFF. CDR3 nucleotides: TGTGCCAGCAGCAGGAGTTACAATGAGCAGTTCTTC.

This clone was found once. The CDR3 region has the DNA TGTGCCAGCAGTTTATCACGGGACAGGGTCTTCCCTATTCCCGGGGAGCTGTTTTTT. It yields the protein CASSLSRDRVFPIPGELFF. This chain uses TRBV27 with TRBJ2-2; 9 nucleotides line up with TRBD1. V was clipped by 0 bases and J by 6 bases; unmatched bases: 14. This CDR3 is 19 amino acids long. Per germline, CDR1 MNHEY and CDR2 SMNVEV (reference sequence).

CDR3 sequence (DNA): TGCGCCAGCAGCTTAGATGGACAGGGGCAAGGAAACACCATATATTTT. It is translated as CASSLDGQGQGNTIYF. The chain has TRBV5-1 and TRBJ1-3; 9 bases align to TRBD1. The length of the CDR3 is 16 residues. The germline CDR1 and CDR2 sequences are SGHRS and YFSETQ. J was trimmed by 4 bases and V by 2 bases; bases with no gene match: 7.

This clone occurred a few times. This sequence joins TRBV12-3 or TRBV12-4 and TRBJ1-2, with D unclear. The V gene lost 9 bases and the J gene lost 6 bases, with 14 bases spanning the gap. The CDR3 contains 12 residues. CDR3 nucleotides: TGTGCCAGTCATCACCGGGGTAATGGCTACACCTTC. This sequence encodes CASHHRGNGYTF.

The rearrangement uses TRBV24-1 and TRBJ2-5; D uncertain. Germline CDR1 and CDR2: KGHDR and SFDVKD. Deletions cut 0 bases from V and 2 bases from J, with 12 bases between. This CDR3 is 16 amino acids long. The CDR3 reads CATSDLKFGGQETQYF. The DNA of the CDR3 is TGTGCCACCAGTGATTTGAAGTTCGGCGGTCAAGAGACCCAGTACTTC.

The V gene is TRBV24-1, the J gene TRBJ2-1, with 7 bases identical to TRBD1. This CDR3 contains 16 residues. The trim removed 6 bases at V and 4 bases at J, leaving 11 bases unmatched. The germline V gene has CDR1 KGHDR and CDR2 SFDVKD. The CDR3 region is CATSTRQGVAYNEQFF. DNA of the CDR3: TGTGCCACCAGTACCAGGCAGGGGGTAGCGTACAATGAGCAGTTCTTC.

The chain recombines TRBV6-2 or TRBV6-3 with TRBJ1-5, with 8 bases lining up with TRBD1. The V gene's germline CDR1 is MNHEY and CDR2 SVGEGT. This CDR3 spans 15 amino acids. After removal of 5 bases from V and 6 bases from J, the junction contained 9 bases not matched to a gene. The CDR3 DNA reads TGTGCCAGCAGTACCGATCAGGGGGCGAGTCAGCCCCAGCATTTT. This sequence encodes CASSTDQGASQPQHF.

V gene TRBV2 combines with J gene TRBJ2-2, with 7 bases that match TRBD2. The CDR3 runs 16 residues. V was pared by 1 base and J by 9 bases, with 11 bases of the junction left unmatched. Germline loops: CDR1 SNHLY, CDR2 FYNNEI. CDR3 DNA: TGTGCCAGCAGTGAAGAACCCTGGGGGGGTTCCAGGGAGCTGTTTTTT. This sequence encodes CASSEEPWGGSRELFF.

The J gene is TRBJ2-7, the V gene TRBV28; 9 positions match TRBD1. The CDR3 is 16 residues long. The V gene end was trimmed by 2 bases and the J gene end by 4 bases; junction bases not matched to a gene: 9. Germline CDR1 reads MDHEN; CDR2 reads SYDVKM. The CDR3 DNA follows: TGTGCCAGCAGTTTAGGAACCTACAGGGGGCTATACGAGCAGTACTTC. Residues: CASSLGTYRGLYEQYF.

The V and J genes are TRBV6-2 or TRBV6-3 and TRBJ2-7, with TRBD2 matching over 8 bases. The CDR3 totals 18 residues. The V and J ends lost 0 bases and 0 bases, in that order; junction bases with no gene match: 10. Per the germline V gene, CDR1 is MNHEY and CDR2 is SVGEGT. CDR3 bases: TGTGCCAGCAGTTACTCGTTCTTCCGGGGGGGGAGCTCCTACGAGCAGTACTTC. It is translated as CASSYSFFRGGSSYEQYF.

This CDR3 reads CASRRLAGATGELFF. DNA for the CDR3: TGTGCCAGCCGAAGGTTAGCGGGGGCCACCGGGGAGCTGTTTTTT. The chain joins TRBV6-5 to TRBJ2-2; 9 bases match TRBD2. V dropped 8 bases and J dropped 4; count of bases not matched to a gene: 8. CDR3 size: 15 residues. Germline V lookup: CDR1 MNHEY, CDR2 SVGAGI.

This chain uses TRBV12-3 or TRBV12-4 with TRBJ2-5; D unclear. This CDR3 is built from 11 residues. The V gene lost 4 bases and the J gene lost 7 bases, with 7 bases spanning the gap. CDR3 nucleotides: TGTGCCAGCAGTTCAACTGGGACCCAGTACTTC. Translating it yields CASSSTGTQYF.

The chain has TRBV2 and TRBJ2-1; perhaps TRBD1 as D (6 bases). The V and J ends lost 1 base and 8 bases respectively, with 18 bases between them. This CDR3 contains 16 residues. Germline CDR1 reads SNHLY; CDR2 reads FYNNEI. The CDR3 region is CASSEVTGSRAYEQFF. CDR3 bases: TGTGCCAGCAGTGAAGTGACAGGTTCCCGGGCTTATGAGCAGTTCTTC.

The rearrangement uses TRBV7-8 and TRBJ2-1, with a tentative D call TRBD2 (5 bases). The CDR3 totals 14 residues. CDR1 is SGHVS, CDR2 FQNEAQ, per germline. The germline V and J ends were trimmed by 3 bases and 6 bases, with 12 bases remaining between them. CDR3 bases: TGTGCCAGCAGCTTCCAGGAGGCCTTCAATGAGCAGTTCTTC. Translated, it gives CASSFQEAFNEQFF.

This clone was picked up one time. This chain joins TRBV2 and TRBJ2-7; a weak D match, TRBD2 (6 bases). Looked up from germline, CDR1 is SNHLY and CDR2 is FYNNEI. V was cut by 7 bases and J by 6 bases, with 19 bases left in between. CDR3 length equals 14 residues. The CDR3 DNA follows: TGTGCCAGCATCCCTAGTCGCGGAGGGCGCGAGCAGTACTTC. This encodes CASIPSRGGREQYF.

This clone was seen a handful of times. This chain joins TRBV7-3 and TRBJ2-2; D is undetermined. CDR1 is SGHTA and CDR2 is FQGTGA in the germline V gene. This CDR3 region has 18 residues. V gave up 5 bases and J gave up 0 bases, with 19 bases separating them. The CDR3: CASSDSPTDSSNTGELFF. The CDR3 DNA follows: TGTGCCAGCAGCGATAGCCCCACGGATTCATCGAACACCGGGGAGCTGTTTTTT. Based on the CDR3 plus reference TRBV7-3 and TRBJ2-2, the full variable domain is GAGVSQTPSNKVTEKGKYVELRCDPISGHTALYWYRQSLGQGPEFLIYFQGTGAADDSGLPNDRFFAVRPEGSVSTLKIQRTERGDSAVYLCASSDSPTDSSNTGELFFGEGSRLTVL.